This T cell receptor (beta chain) was sequenced during a study of vaccination and CD4 T cells after COVID-19 (dated by TCRdb to between 2022 and 2023). In the study overall: The convalescent cohort comprised six males and four females, including two Hispanic individuals, seven Caucasians, two Asians and one multiracial person. In an earlier paper using these donors, memory CD4+ T cell crossreactivity between SARS-CoV-2 and common cold coronavirus spike proteins was assessed at the TCR clonotype level. Post-COVID blood samples were collected from convalescent patients a median of about 92 days after diagnosis, with a range of roughly 30 to 161 days. In control cultures, a CEFX viral epitope pool was used as positive control, an HIV-1 Nef peptide pool was used as negative control, or no peptide was added. Each participant got two doses of either the Pfizer-BioNTech BNT162b2 vaccine (n=8) or the Moderna mRNA-1273 vaccine (n=2). Overlapping spike peptide pools from SARS-CoV-2 and from the common cold coronaviruses HCoV-NL63, HCoV-OC43 and HCoV-229E were used as culture stimuli. In ten to eleven COVID-19 convalescent patients and a handful of infection-naive healthy vaccine recipients, researchers compared the spike-specific CD4+ TCR repertoire from before mRNA vaccination with the repertoire from after. Post-vaccine blood samples were obtained a median of about 77 days after the second vaccine dose, with a range of about 12 to 241 days.

With respect to this clonotype: It lacks a known antigen. Base qualities are not at hand, and no much larger clone is one base apart.

V and J lose 10 bases and 2 bases, and a span of 9 bases separates them. Per the germline V gene, MNHEY is the CDR1 and SVGEGT is the CDR2. Including the terminal cysteine and phenylalanine, the CDR3 comprises 12 residues. The retained sequence is limited to the CDR3, 36 bases, with the frame set at the first base. Library generation was performed with PCR. DNA from cultured CD4+ T cells was subjected to TCR sequencing with the Oncomine TCR Beta short-read assay at the Johns Hopkins FTIC core. The QIAamp micro DNA kit was used to extract genomic DNA from the cultured CD4+ T cells. Oncomine TCR Beta libraries from cultured CD4+ T cells were pooled with unique dual indexes and sequenced on an Illumina iSeq 100. The source study handled its data this way. Non-productive sequences were removed, and CDR3s that did not start with C, did not end with F or W, or were shorter than 7 amino acids were discarded. The MANAFEST web application was used to identify antigen-specific clonotypes by comparing peptide-stimulated wells against reference wells and other culture wells. An FDR below 0.05, an odds ratio above 5, and a productive frequency above 0.1% in at least two of three replicate wells were required for clones to be considered positive. A clonotype counted as cross-reactive if it showed significant expansion both in the SARS-CoV-2 spike wells and in at least one common cold coronavirus spike condition. Similarity between CDR3 sequences was evaluated in R version 3.6.1 using Levenshtein distances (stringdist) and unrooted phylogenetic trees (ape). Using fastp at Q25 and MiXCR, TCRdb reprocessed the public reads and kept productive beta chains. Duplicate CDR3 protein sequences are folded into a single record with the most common DNA and genes. TCRdb, not the authors, supplied the V and J calls. The sample table shows 9,500 to 14,000 distinct CDR3 sequences, and 30% to 40% are seen once. Roughly a fifth of the sample is in the top ten clones.

On the study overall, not on this receptor specifically: An increase in the median number of SARS-CoV-2-reactive clonotypes from 21 after infection to 35 to 40 after vaccination was observed, but the change was not found to be significant. Among the post-vaccine SARS-CoV-2-reactive clones in convalescent patients, a median about 87% showed up only after vaccination, which suggests vaccine-specific priming. The study included relatively few convalescent patients and did not analyze early timepoints after natural infection. In convalescent patients, nearly all vaccine-specific clones (304 of 307) were found to be mono-reactive for SARS-CoV-2 spike rather than cross-reactive with common cold coronaviruses.

Per the publication, the treatment or condition label means: approximately nine-day PBMC culture with coronavirus spike peptide pools or control peptides (ViraFEST assay). CD4+ T cells from unexposed donors were collected before the COVID-19 pandemic (2011-2018). The ViraFEST assay, used in the study, expanded antigen-specific T cells with peptide pools and then identified the expanded clonotypes through TCR sequencing. Roughly 2 million PBMCs per well were cultured in IMDM with roughly 5% human AB serum and about 9.2 IU/ml IL-2, plus 10 ug/ml peptide pools. On days 3 and 7, half of the culture medium was replaced with fresh IL-2-containing medium. Once the cells had been in culture for 10 days, the EasySep CD4+ T cell isolation kit was used to isolate CD4+ T cells by negative selection. As cell number allowed, CD4+ T cells from unexposed donors were tested for reactivity to SARS-CoV-2 S and N and to four common cold coronavirus spike pools. Ficoll-Paque Plus gradient centrifugation was used to isolate PBMCs from whole blood, and the isolated PBMCs were then either used fresh or cryopreserved at -140C. In general, triplicate wells were set up for every culture condition. The leukapheresis product for the unexposed donors was obtained through commercial purchase.

This chain is built from TRBV6-2 or TRBV6-3 and TRBJ2-1, with an unclear D gene assignment. The sequenced material came from CD4+ T cells from blood, cultured in vitro. The origin of this receptor is a human donor in good health. The DNA sequence is given as TGTGCCACCTCGCGGACCTACAATGAGCAGTTCTTC. Its product reads: CATSRTYNEQFF.